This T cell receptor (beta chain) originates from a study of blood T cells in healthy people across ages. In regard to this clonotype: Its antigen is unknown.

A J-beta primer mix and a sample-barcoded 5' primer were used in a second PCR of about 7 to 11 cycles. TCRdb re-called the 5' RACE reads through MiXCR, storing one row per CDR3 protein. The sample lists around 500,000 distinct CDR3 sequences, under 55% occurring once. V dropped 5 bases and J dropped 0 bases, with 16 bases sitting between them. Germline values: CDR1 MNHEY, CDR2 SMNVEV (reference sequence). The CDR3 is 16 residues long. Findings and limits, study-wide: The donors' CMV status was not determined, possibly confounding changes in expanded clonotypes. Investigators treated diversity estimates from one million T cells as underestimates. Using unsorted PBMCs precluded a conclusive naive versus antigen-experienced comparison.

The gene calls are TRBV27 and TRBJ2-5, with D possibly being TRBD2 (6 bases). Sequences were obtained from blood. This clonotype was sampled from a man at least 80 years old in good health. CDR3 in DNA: TGTGCCAGCAGTCCTCAGCGGGCATGGTACCAAGAGACCCAGTACTTC. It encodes CASSPQRAWYQETQYF.